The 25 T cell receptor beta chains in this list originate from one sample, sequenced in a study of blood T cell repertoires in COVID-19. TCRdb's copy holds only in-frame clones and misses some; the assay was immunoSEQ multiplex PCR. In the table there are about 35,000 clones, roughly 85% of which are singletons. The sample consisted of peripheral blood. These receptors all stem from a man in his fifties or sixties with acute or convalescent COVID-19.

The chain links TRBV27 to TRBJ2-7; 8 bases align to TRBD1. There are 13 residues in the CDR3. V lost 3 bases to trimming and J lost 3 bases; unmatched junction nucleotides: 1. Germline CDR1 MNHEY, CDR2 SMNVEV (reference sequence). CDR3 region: CASSLGQDYEQYF. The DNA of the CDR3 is TGTGCCAGCAGTTTGGGACAGGACTACGAGCAGTACTTC.

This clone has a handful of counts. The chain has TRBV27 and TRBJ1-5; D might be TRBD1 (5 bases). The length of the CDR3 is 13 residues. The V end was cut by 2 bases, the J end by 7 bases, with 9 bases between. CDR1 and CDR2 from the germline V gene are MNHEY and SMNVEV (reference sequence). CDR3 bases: TGTGCCAGCAGTTTACAGGGCTGGCAGCCCCAGCATTTT. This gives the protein CASSLQGWQPQHF.

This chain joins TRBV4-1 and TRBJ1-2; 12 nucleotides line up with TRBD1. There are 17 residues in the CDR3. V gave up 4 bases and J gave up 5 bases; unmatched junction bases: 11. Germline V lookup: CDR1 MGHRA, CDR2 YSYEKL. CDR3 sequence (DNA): TGCGCCAGCAGCCCCCCCCCGGGGACAGGGGGCGGTTATGGCTACACCTTC. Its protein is CASSPPPGTGGGYGYTF.

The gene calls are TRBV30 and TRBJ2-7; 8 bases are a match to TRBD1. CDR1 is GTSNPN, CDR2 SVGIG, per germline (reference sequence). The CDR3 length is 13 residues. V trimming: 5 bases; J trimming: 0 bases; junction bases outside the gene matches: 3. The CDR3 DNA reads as TGTGCCTGGGGACAGGGCAACTCCTACGAGCAGTACTTC. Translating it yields CAWGQGNSYEQYF.

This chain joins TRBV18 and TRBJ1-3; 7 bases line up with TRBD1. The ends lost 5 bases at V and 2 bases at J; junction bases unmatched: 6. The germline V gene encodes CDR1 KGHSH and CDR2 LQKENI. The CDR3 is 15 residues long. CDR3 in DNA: TGTGCCAGCTCATTCGAGGGGGCGGCTGGAAACACCATATATTTT. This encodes CASSFEGAAGNTIYF.

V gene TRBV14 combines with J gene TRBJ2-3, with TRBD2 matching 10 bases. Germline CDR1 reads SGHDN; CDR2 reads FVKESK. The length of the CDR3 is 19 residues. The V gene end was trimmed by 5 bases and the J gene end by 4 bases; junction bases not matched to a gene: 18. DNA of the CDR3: TGTGCCAGCAGCTTCCGGTATGAACTAGCGGGGTTCCCTTCAGATACGCAGTATTTT. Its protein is CASSFRYELAGFPSDTQYF.

The CDR3 region is CASSQNNKETQYF. Here the CDR3 DNA reads TGTGCCAGCAGCCAAAACAACAAAGAGACCCAGTACTTC. The rearrangement links TRBV4-2 to TRBJ2-5, with unresolved D. The V gene lost 2 bases and the J gene lost 3 bases, with 7 bases spanning the gap. CDR3 length: 13 residues. Germline V gene lookup returns CDR1 LGHNA and CDR2 YNFKEQ.

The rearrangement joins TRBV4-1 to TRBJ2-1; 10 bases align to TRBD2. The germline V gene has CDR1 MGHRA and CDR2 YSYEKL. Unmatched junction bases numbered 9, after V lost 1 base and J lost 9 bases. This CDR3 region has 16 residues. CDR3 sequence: CASSQAAQRGGSEQFF. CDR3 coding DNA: TGCGCCAGCAGCCAAGCAGCCCAGCGGGGGGGCAGTGAGCAGTTCTTC.

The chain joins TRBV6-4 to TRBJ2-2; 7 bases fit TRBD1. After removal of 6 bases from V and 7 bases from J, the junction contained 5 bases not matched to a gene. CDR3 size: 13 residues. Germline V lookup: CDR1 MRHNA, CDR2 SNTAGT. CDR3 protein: CASSQGVGGELFF. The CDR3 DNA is TGTGCCAGCAGCCAGGGGGTTGGCGGGGAGCTGTTTTTT.

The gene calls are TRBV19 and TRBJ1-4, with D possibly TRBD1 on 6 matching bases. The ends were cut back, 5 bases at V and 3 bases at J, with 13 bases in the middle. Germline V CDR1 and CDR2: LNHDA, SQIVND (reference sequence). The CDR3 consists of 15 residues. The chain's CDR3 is CASSLQGPANEKLFF. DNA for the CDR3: TGTGCCAGTAGTCTCCAGGGGCCGGCTAATGAAAAACTGTTTTTT.

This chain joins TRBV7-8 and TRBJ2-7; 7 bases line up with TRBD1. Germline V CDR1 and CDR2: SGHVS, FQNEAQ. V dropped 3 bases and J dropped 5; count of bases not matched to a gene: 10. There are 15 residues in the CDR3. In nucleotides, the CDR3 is TGTGCCAGCAGCTTGACTTACAGGGGAAATAACGAGCAGTACTTC. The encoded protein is CASSLTYRGNNEQYF.

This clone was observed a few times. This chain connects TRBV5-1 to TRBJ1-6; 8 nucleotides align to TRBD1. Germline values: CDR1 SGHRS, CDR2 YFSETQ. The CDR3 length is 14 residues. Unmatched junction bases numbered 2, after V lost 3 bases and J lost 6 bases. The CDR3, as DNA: TGCGCCAGCAGCTGGGGACAGGCTAATTCACCCCTCCACTTT. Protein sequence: CASSWGQANSPLHF.

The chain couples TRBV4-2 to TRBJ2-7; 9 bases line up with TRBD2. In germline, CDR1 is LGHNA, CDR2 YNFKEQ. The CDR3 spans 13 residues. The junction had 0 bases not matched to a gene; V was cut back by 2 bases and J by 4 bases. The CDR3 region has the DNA TGTGCCAGCAGCCAAACTAGCGGGTACGAGCAGTACTTC. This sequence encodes CASSQTSGYEQYF.

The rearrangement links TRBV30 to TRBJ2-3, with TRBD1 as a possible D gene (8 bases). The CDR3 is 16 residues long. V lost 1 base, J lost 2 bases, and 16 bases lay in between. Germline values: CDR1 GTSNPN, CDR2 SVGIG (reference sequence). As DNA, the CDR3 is TGTGCCTGGAGTGCTGGACAGGGAGGGTTCACAGATACGCAGTATTTT. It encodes CAWSAGQGGFTDTQYF.

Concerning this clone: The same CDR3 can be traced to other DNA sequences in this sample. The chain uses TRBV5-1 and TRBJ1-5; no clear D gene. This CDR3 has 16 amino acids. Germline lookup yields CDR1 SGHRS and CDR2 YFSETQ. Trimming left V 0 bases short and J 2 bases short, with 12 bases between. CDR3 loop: CASSLAVNFCNQPQHF. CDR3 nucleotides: TGCGCCAGCAGCTTGGCGGTTAACTTCTGCAATCAGCCCCAGCATTTT. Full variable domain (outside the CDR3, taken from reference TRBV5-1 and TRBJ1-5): KAGVTQTPRYLIKTRGQQVTLSCSPISGHRSVSWYQQTPGQGLQFLFEYFSETQRNKGNFPGRFSGRQFSNSRSEMNVSTLELGDSALYLCASSLAVNFCNQPQHFGDGTRLSIL.

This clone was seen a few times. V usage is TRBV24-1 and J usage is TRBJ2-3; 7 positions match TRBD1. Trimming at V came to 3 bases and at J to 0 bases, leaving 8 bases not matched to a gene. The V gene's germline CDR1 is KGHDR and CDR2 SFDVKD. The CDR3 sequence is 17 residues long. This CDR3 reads CATSDGIDRVSTDTQYF. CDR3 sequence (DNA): TGTGCCACCAGTGATGGAATCGACAGGGTGAGCACAGATACGCAGTATTTT.

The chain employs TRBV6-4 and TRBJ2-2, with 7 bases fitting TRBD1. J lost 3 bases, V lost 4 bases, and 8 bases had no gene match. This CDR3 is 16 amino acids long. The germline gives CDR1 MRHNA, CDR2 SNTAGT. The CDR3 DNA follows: TGTGCCAGCAGTGTCCGACAGGGTGATGACACCGGGGAGCTGTTTTTT. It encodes CASSVRQGDDTGELFF.

The CDR3 protein is CASRGAGNTIYF. DNA of the CDR3: TGTGCCAGCAGGGGAGCTGGAAACACCATATATTTT. The chain has TRBV7-9 and TRBJ1-3; D is ambiguous. This CDR3 region has 12 residues. Germline V CDR1 and CDR2: SEHNR, FQNEAQ (reference sequence). The V gene lost 6 bases and the J gene lost 2 bases, with 5 bases spanning the gap.

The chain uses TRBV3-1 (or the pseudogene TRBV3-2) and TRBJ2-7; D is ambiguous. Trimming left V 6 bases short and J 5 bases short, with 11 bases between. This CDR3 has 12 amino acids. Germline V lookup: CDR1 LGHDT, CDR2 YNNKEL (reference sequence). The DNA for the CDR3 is TGTGCCAGCAGTCCCCGCCCGGACGAGCAGTACTTC. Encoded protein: CASSPRPDEQYF.

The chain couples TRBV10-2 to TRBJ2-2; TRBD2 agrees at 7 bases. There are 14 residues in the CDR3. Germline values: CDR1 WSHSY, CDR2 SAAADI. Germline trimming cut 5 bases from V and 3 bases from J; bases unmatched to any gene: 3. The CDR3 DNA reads TGCGCCAGCAGTCCCAGCGGGGACACCGGGGAGCTGTTTTTT. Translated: CASSPSGDTGELFF.

The CDR3 DNA is TGTGCCAGCAGCGTAGAAGCGGGAGGACGCACAGATACGCAGTATTTT. It encodes CASSVEAGGRTDTQYF. V and J are TRBV9 and TRBJ2-3; the match to TRBD2 covers 9 bases. Germline-derived CDR1 and CDR2 are SGDLS and YYNGEE. V was pared by 0 bases and J by 1 base, with 3 bases of the junction left unmatched. The CDR3 contains 16 residues.

CDR3 region: CASSLRRFGTEAFF. CDR3 coding DNA: TGTGCCAGCAGTTTGAGGCGGTTCGGGACTGAAGCTTTCTTT. The chain is built from TRBV27 and TRBJ1-1, with D unresolved. Trimming shortened V by 3 bases and J by 5 bases, and 13 bases separated the two germline ends. The germline CDR1 and CDR2 sequences are MNHEY and SMNVEV (reference sequence). The CDR3 covers 14 residues.

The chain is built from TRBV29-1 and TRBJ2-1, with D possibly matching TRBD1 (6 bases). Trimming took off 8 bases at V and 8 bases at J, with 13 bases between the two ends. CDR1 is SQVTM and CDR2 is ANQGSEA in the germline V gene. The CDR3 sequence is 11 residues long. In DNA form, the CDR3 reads TGCAGCTCAAACAGGGAAGATGAGCAGTTCTTC. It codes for CSSNREDEQFF.

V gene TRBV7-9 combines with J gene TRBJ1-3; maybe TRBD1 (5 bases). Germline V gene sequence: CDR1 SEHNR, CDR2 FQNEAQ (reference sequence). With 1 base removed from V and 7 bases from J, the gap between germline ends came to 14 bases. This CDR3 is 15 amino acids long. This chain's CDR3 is CASSLGGGVVNTIYF. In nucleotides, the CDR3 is TGTGCCAGCAGCTTAGGTGGAGGGGTAGTGAACACCATATATTTT. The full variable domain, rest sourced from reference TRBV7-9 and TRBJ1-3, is DTGVSQNPRHKITKRGQNVTFRCDPISEHNRLYWYRQTLGQGPEFLTYFQNEAQLEKSRLLSDRFSAERPKGSFSTLEIQRTEQGDSAMYLCASSLGGGVVNTIYFGEGSWLTVV.

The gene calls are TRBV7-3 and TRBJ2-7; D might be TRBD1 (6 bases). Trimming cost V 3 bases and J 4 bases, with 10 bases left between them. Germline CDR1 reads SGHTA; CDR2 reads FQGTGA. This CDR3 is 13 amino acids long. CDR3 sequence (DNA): TGTGCCAGCAGCTTGGAACAGGGTTACGAGCAGTACTTC. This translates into CASSLEQGYEQYF.